One and the same sample provided the 21 T cell receptor beta chains below, sequenced in a study of shared clonotypes between healthy human individuals. Profiling relied on immunoSEQ multiplex PCR, and the TCRdb table lists in-frame clones only, not all of them. Of some 450,000 clones in the sample, 70% to 80% were seen once. The material sequenced was PBMCs. The receptors here all came from a woman aged 40-49 years in good health. Some clones in this sample may be carry-over from other donors' samples.

The J gene is TRBJ2-2, the V gene TRBV14; D remains unclear. The CDR3 is made up of 14 amino acids. CDR1 is SGHDN, CDR2 FVKESK, per germline. V lost 3 bases to trimming and J lost 4 bases, with 9 bases between them. The CDR3 protein is CASSHGVGTGELFF. In DNA form, the CDR3 reads TGTGCCAGCAGCCATGGTGTGGGCACCGGGGAGCTGTTTTTT.

This chain joins TRBV28 and TRBJ2-7; D perhaps matches TRBD1 (6 bases). Trimming removed 7 bases at V and 5 bases at J, with 21 bases between. The CDR3 has 15 amino acids. The germline gives CDR1 MDHEN, CDR2 SYDVKM. CDR3 coding DNA: TGTGCCAGCATTCTAGGGGGTGGCAGCCCTAACGAGCAGTACTTC. Its translation is CASILGGGSPNEQYF.

This clone has just one count. The rearrangement joins TRBV27 to TRBJ2-7; possibly TRBD1 or TRBD2 for D (5 bases each). The V gene lost 5 bases and the J gene lost 2 bases, with 16 bases spanning the gap. The germline gives CDR1 MNHEY, CDR2 SMNVEV (reference sequence). The CDR3 extends over 15 amino acids. The CDR3 nucleotides read TGTGCCAGCAGTCCTCGGAGAGGGGCGGCCTACGAGCAGTACTTC. This gives the protein CASSPRRGAAYEQYF.

This clone came up once. The chain recombines TRBV30 with TRBJ2-5; TRBD2 matches 8 bases. With V trimmed by 0 bases and J by 4 bases, 4 bases remained unmatched. The CDR3 spans 14 residues. CDR1 is GTSNPN, CDR2 SVGIG, per germline (reference sequence). CDR3 sequence (DNA): TGTGCCTGGAGTGTAACGGGAGGGACAGAGACCCAGTACTTC. It translates to CAWSVTGGTETQYF.

The chain has TRBV4-2 and TRBJ2-7; 13 bases fit TRBD2. CDR1 is LGHNA and CDR2 is YNFKEQ in the germline V gene. Trimming took 1 base from V and 4 from J; bases not matched to a gene: 7. The CDR3 is 17 residues long. In DNA form, the CDR3 reads TGTGCCAGCAGCCAAGGGACTAGCGGGAGTTTCGGATACGAGCAGTACTTC. Its translation: CASSQGTSGSFGYEQYF.

Note on this clone: An end of the junction does not agree with germline; a read error may underlie this. The rearrangement joins TRBV5-6 to TRBJ2-7, with a weak D call TRBD1 (5 bases). Germline V gene sequence: CDR1 SGHDT, CDR2 YYEEEE. CDR3 length equals 13 residues. CDR3 in DNA: TGTGCCAGCGGCTTCGGACAAGCCTACGAGCAGTACTTC. Protein: CASGFGQAYEQYF.

This chain uses TRBV9 with TRBJ2-2, with 10 bases fitting TRBD2. CDR1 is SGDLS, CDR2 YYNGEE, per germline. After removal of 5 bases from V and 4 bases from J, the junction contained 8 bases not matched to a gene. The CDR3 runs to 16 residues. CDR3 in DNA: TGTGCCAGCAGTCCGACTAGCGGGCTCGGCACCGGGGAGCTGTTTTTT. Translating gives CASSPTSGLGTGELFF.

The sample holds one count of this clone. Since a far larger clone is one base different, this is likely a read error. The V call is TRBV18, the J call TRBJ1-5; D is uncertain. CDR3 size: 14 residues. The V end lost 5 bases, the J end lost 2 bases, and 10 bases lay between the germline ends. The germline V gene encodes CDR1 KGHSH and CDR2 LQKENI. CDR3 protein: CASSEAYGNQPQHF. The CDR3 DNA follows: TGTGCCAGCTCAGAGGCCTATGGCAATCAGCCCCAGCATTTT.

Concerning this clone itself: Given the absence of the conserved phenylalanine or tryptophan at the CDR3 end, a read error is likely. It is unclear where the CDR3 begins or ends on the DNA, so no DNA is shown, and the CDR3 is as TCRdb lists it. This chain connects TRBV7-9 to TRBJ1-2; no check of the table's D call, TRBD1, against the DNA was made. The CDR3 length is 13 residues, termini included. The germline V gene encodes CDR1 SEHNR and CDR2 FQNEAQ (reference sequence). The CDR3 is CASSSSRGTGEVL.

As regards this clone: A far larger clone is only one base removed, so a read error is likely. The chain uses TRBV30 and TRBJ2-5; D is possibly TRBD2 (6 bases). The CDR3 consists of 13 residues. Between the trimmed V and J ends, which lost 4 bases and 7 bases, there was a span of 16 bases. Per the germline V gene, CDR1 is GTSNPN and CDR2 is SVGIG (reference sequence). The CDR3 reads CAWIMGGGSTQYF. The CDR3 DNA reads TGTGCCTGGATCATGGGTGGGGGGTCGACCCAGTACTTC.

This clone came up a few times. This rearrangement joins TRBV27 to TRBJ2-3, with 10 bases lining up with TRBD2. In germline, CDR1 is MNHEY, CDR2 SMNVEV (reference sequence). V lost 5 bases and J lost 2; bases outside the gene matches: 10. The CDR3 sequence is 17 residues long. CDR3 nucleotides: TGTGCCAGCAGTCCCCGGACTAGCGGAACTATCACAGATACGCAGTATTTT. Translating it yields CASSPRTSGTITDTQYF.

The rearrangement joins TRBV7-9 to TRBJ1-1, with a possible D match to TRBD1 (6 bases). Germline lookup yields CDR1 SEHNR and CDR2 FQNEAQ (reference sequence). The CDR3 totals 15 residues. V was clipped by 1 base and J by 4 bases, with 13 bases between them. The CDR3 reads CASSLVRGGGTEAFF. The CDR3 coding sequence is TGTGCCAGCAGCTTAGTCCGGGGAGGGGGCACTGAAGCTTTCTTT.

J is TRBJ2-7 and V is TRBV14, with D perhaps TRBD2 (5 bases). V was trimmed by 8 bases and J by 6 bases, leaving 14 bases between them. CDR3 length: 12 amino acids. Germline V lookup: CDR1 SGHDN, CDR2 FVKESK. The CDR3 region is CASRKGEAEQYF. CDR3 nucleotides: TGTGCCAGCCGGAAGGGAGAGGCCGAGCAGTACTTC.

This sequence joins TRBV18 and TRBJ2-1; 8 positions agree with TRBD1. The trim removed 0 bases at V and 4 bases at J, leaving 5 bases unmatched. This CDR3 comprises 16 residues. Per germline, CDR1 KGHSH and CDR2 LQKENI. CDR3 residues: CASSPPGTGGYNEQFF. Written as DNA, the CDR3 is TGTGCCAGCTCACCACCCGGGACAGGCGGATACAATGAGCAGTTCTTC.

This clone was seen only once. This chain uses TRBV27 with TRBJ1-2, with 7 bases aligning to TRBD1. The CDR3 is made up of 14 amino acids. The germline CDR1 and CDR2 sequences are MNHEY and SMNVEV (reference sequence). Unmatched junction bases numbered 5, after V lost 5 bases and J lost 2 bases. The CDR3 coding sequence is TGTGCCAGCAGTAATAGACAGGGCAACTATGGCTACACCTTC. This codes for CASSNRQGNYGYTF.

This chain connects TRBV6-6 to TRBJ2-2; the match to TRBD1 covers 7 bases. CDR1 is MNHNY and CDR2 is SVGAGI in the germline V gene (reference sequence). With 6 bases clipped from V and 7 bases from J, the junction kept 5 bases outside the gene matches. The CDR3 spans 13 residues. CDR3 in amino acids: CASSRQGYGELFF. The CDR3 coding sequence is TGTGCCAGCAGCCGACAGGGCTACGGGGAGCTGTTTTTT.

CDR3 in DNA: TGCGCCAGCAGCCACAGTAATGAGCAGTTCTTC. It encodes CASSHSNEQFF. The chain has TRBV4-3 and TRBJ2-1; D gene unclear. Trimming removed 3 bases at V and 7 bases at J, with 4 bases between. The CDR3 consists of 11 residues. Germline lookup yields CDR1 LGHNA and CDR2 YSLEER.

V is TRBV28 and J is TRBJ1-2, with D perhaps TRBD1 (5 bases). V was shortened by 6 bases and J by 3 bases, with 14 bases between the two germline ends. Germline CDR1 reads MDHEN; CDR2 reads SYDVKM. This CDR3 region has 14 residues. The CDR3 is CASSSPGLDYGYTF. The CDR3 nucleotides read TGTGCCAGCAGCTCCCCGGGACTCGACTATGGCTACACCTTC.

The J gene is TRBJ2-7, the V gene TRBV27, with 7 positions matching TRBD2. The CDR3 has 14 residues. Germline V CDR1 and CDR2: MNHEY, SMNVEV (reference sequence). Germline trimming cut 4 bases from V and 2 bases from J; bases unmatched to any gene: 5. CDR3 region: CASSSGLSAYEQYF. For the CDR3, the DNA is TGTGCCAGCAGTTCGGGACTAAGTGCCTACGAGCAGTACTTC.

This chain joins TRBV21-1 and TRBJ1-5. TRBV21-1 is noted as a pseudogene. The CDR3 sequence is 16 residues long. As DNA, the CDR3 is TGTGCCAGCAGCCGGAGGTGGATTCGGTGCAATCAGCCCCAGCATTTT. Protein: CASSRRWIRCNQPQHF.

J is TRBJ2-5 and V is TRBV30; 11 bases line up with TRBD2. Germline V gives CDR1 GTSNPN, CDR2 SVGIG (reference sequence). This CDR3 contains 18 residues. With V trimmed by 2 bases and J by 3 bases, 14 bases remained unmatched. The CDR3 reads CAWSSLRTSGRSKETQYF. The CDR3, as DNA: TGTGCCTGGAGTTCTTTGAGAACTAGCGGGAGATCGAAAGAGACCCAGTACTTC.